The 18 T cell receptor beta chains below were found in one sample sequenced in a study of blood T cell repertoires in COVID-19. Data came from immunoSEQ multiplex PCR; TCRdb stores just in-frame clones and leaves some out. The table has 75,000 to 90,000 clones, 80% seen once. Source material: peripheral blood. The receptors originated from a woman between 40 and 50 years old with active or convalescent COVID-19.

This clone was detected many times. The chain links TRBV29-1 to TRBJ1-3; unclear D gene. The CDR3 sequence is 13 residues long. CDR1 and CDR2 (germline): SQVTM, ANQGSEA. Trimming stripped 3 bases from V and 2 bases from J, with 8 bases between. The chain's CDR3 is CSVDVQAGNTIYF. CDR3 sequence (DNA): TGCAGCGTTGATGTTCAGGCTGGAAACACCATATATTTT.

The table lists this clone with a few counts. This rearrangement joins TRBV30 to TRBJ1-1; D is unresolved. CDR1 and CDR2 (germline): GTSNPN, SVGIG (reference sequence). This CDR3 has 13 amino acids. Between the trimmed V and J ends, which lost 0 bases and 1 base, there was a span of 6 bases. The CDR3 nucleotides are TGTGCCTGGAGTGTAGCGACGAACACTGAAGCTTTCTTT. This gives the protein CAWSVATNTEAFF.

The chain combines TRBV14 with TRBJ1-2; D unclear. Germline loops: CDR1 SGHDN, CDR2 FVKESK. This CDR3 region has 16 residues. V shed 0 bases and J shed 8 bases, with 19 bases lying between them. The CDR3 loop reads CASSQERARLRGGYTF. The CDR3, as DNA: TGTGCCAGCAGCCAAGAACGGGCCCGCCTTAGAGGGGGCTACACCTTC. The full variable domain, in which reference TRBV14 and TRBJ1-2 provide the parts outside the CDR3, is EAGVTQFPSHSVIEKGQTVTLRCDPISGHDNLYWYRRVMGKEIKFLLHFVKESKQDESGMPNNRFLAERTGGTYSTLKVQPAELEDSGVYFCASSQERARLRGGYTFGSGTRLTVV.

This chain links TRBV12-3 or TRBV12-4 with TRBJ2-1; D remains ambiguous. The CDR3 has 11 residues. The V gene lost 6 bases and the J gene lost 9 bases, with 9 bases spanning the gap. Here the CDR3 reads CASSSTSEQFF. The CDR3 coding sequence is TGTGCCAGCAGCTCGACATCTGAGCAGTTCTTC.

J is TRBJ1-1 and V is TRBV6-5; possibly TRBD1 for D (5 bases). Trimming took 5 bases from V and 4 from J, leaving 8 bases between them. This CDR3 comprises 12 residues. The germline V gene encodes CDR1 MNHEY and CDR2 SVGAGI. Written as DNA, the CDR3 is TGTGCCAGCAGTCGGAGGGGCACTGAAGCTTTCTTT. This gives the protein CASSRRGTEAFF.

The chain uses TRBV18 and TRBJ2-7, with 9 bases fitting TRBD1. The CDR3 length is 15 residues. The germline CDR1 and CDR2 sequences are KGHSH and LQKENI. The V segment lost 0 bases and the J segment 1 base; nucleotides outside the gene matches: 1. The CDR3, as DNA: TGTGCCAGCTCACCACCCGACAGGGGGTCCTACGAGCAGTACTTC. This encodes CASSPPDRGSYEQYF.

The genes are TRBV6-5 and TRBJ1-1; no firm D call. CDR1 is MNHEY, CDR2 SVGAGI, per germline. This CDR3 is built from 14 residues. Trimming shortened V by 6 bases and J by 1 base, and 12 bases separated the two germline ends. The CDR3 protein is CASRGWVGNTEAFF. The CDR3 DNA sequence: TGTGCCAGCAGGGGCTGGGTGGGGAACACTGAAGCTTTCTTT.

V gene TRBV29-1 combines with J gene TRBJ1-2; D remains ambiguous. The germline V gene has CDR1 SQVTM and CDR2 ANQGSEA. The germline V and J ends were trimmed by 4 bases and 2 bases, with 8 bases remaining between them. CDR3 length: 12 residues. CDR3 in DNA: TGCAGCGTTGGGGCGGGGAACTATGGCTACACCTTC. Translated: CSVGAGNYGYTF.

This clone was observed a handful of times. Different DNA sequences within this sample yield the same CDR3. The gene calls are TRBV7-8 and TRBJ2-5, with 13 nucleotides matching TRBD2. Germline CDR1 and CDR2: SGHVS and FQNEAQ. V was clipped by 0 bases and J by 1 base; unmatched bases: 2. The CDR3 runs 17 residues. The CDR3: CASSLAGLAGVQETQYF. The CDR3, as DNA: TGTGCCAGCAGCTTAGCCGGACTAGCGGGAGTCCAAGAGACCCAGTACTTC.

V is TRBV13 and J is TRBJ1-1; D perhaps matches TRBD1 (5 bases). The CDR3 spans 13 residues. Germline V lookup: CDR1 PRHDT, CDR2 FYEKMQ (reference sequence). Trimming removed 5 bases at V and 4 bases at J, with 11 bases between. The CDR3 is CASSRGTVTEAFF. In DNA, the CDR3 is TGTGCCAGCAGCCGCGGGACGGTCACTGAAGCTTTCTTT.

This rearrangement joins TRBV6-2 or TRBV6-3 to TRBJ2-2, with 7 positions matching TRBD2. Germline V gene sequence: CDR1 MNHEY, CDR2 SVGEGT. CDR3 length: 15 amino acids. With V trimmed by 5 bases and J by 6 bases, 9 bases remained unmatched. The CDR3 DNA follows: TGTGCCAGCAGTAAGACTAGCCGGGGGGCCGGGGAGCTGTTTTTT. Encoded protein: CASSKTSRGAGELFF.

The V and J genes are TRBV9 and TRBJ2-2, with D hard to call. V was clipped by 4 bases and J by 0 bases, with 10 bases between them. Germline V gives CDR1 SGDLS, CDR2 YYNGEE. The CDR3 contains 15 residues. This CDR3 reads CASSPLVSNTGELFF. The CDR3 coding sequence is TGTGCCAGCAGCCCATTAGTATCGAACACCGGGGAGCTGTTTTTT.

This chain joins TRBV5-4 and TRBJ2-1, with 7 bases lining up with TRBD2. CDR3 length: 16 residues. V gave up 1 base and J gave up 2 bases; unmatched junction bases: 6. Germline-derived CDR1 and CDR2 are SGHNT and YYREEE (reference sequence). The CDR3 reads CASSLTVGGTYNEQFF. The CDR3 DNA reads TGTGCCAGCAGCTTGACTGTCGGGGGGACCTACAATGAGCAGTTCTTC.

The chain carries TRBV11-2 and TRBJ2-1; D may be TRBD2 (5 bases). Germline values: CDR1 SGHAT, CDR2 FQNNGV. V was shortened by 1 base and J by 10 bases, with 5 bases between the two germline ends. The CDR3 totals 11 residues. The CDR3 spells CASSLGGEQFF. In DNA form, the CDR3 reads TGTGCCAGCAGCTTAGGAGGGGAGCAGTTCTTC.

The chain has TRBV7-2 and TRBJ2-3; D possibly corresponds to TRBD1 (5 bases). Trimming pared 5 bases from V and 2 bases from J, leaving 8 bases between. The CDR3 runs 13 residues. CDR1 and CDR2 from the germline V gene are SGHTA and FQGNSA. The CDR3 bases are TGTGCCAGCAGCCTTGGACACACAGATACGCAGTATTTT. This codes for CASSLGHTDTQYF.

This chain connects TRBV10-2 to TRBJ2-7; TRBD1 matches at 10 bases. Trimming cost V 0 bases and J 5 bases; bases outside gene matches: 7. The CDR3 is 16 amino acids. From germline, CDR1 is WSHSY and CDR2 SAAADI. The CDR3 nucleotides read TGCGCCAGCAGTGAGTCAATTGACAGGGGGCAACACGAGCAGTACTTC. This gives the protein CASSESIDRGQHEQYF.

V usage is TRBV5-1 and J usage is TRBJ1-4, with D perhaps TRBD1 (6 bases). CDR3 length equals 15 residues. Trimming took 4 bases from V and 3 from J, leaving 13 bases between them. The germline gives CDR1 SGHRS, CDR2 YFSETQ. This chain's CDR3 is CASSVQGEPNEKLFF. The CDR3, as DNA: TGCGCCAGCAGCGTACAGGGAGAGCCTAATGAAAAACTGTTTTTT.

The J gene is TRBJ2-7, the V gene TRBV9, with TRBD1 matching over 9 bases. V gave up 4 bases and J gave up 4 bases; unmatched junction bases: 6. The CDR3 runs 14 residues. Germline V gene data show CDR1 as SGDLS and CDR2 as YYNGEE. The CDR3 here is CASSPGGQGYEQYF. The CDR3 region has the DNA TGTGCCAGCAGCCCCGGGGGACAGGGATACGAGCAGTACTTC.